This T cell receptor beta chain was obtained from a study of graft-versus-host responses after intestinal transplantation. On the study more broadly: Every transplant recipient was induced with anti-thymocyte globulin, then maintained on tacrolimus and steroids for approximately three years. Study-level results: Patients with graft-donor T cell macrochimerism had high graft-versus-host to host-versus-graft clonal ratios in allografts. Recipient marrow held GvH clones, some first seen in ileum or blood. After transplant, early declines in HvG clones were associated with peak levels of circulating GvH clones.

Germline V gene sequence: CDR1 SGDLS, CDR2 YYNGEE. This CDR3 has 11 residues. Deletions cut 5 bases from V and 5 bases from J, with 7 bases between. The protocol was immunoSEQ multiplex PCR, while the TCRdb copy is restricted to in-frame clones and leaves out a portion. The profile shows just over 85,000 clones, 80% to 95% of them singletons. A remark on this clone: Its antigen is as yet unknown.

Source: unstimulated CD8+ T cells sorted from spleen or lymph node cells, taken before transplant. V usage is TRBV9 and J usage is TRBJ1-2; D gene unclear. This receptor was identified in a human donor who was the organ donor for an intestinal transplant. As DNA, the CDR3 is TGTGCCAGCAGGGCCCCTTATGGCTACACCTTC. It encodes CASRAPYGYTF.